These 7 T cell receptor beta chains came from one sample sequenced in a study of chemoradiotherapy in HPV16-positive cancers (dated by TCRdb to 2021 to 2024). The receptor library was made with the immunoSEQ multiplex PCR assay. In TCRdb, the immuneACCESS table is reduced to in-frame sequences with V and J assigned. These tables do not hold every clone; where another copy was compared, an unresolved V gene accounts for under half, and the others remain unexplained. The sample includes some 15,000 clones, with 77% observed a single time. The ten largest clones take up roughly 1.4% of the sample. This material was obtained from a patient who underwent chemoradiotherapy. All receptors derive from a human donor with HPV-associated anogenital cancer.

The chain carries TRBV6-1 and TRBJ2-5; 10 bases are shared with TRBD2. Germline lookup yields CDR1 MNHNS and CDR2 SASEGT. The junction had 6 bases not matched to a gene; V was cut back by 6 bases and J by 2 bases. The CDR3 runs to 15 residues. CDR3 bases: TGTGCCAGCAGAAATAGCGGGGGGCGGCAAGAGACCCAGTACTTC. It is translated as CASRNSGGRQETQYF.

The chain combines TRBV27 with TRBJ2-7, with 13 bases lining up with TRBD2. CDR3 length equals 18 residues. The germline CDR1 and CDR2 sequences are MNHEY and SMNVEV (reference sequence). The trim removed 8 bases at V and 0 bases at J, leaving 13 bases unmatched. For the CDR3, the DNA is TGTGCCAGCCGAGTCGGACTAGCGGGGGTCCCTAGCTCCTACGAGCAGTACTTC. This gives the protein CASRVGLAGVPSSYEQYF.

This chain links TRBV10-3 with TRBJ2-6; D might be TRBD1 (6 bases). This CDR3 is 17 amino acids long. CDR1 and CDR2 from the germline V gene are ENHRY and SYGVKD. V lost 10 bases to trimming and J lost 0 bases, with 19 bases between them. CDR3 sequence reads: CATASGQTISGANVLTF. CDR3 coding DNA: TGTGCCACCGCTTCCGGACAGACAATCTCTGGGGCCAACGTCCTGACTTTC.

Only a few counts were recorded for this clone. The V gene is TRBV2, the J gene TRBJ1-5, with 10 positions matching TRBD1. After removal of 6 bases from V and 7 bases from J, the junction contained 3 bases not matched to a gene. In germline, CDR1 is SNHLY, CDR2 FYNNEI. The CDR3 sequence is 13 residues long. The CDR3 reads CASRGQGDQPQHF. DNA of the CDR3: TGTGCCAGCAGAGGACAGGGGGACCAGCCCCAGCATTTT.

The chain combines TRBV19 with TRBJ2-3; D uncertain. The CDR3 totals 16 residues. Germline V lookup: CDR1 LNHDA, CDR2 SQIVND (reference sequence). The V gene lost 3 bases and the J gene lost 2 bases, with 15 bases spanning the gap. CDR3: CASSILFGWNTDTQYF. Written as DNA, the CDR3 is TGTGCCAGTAGTATTCTATTCGGATGGAACACAGATACGCAGTATTTT.

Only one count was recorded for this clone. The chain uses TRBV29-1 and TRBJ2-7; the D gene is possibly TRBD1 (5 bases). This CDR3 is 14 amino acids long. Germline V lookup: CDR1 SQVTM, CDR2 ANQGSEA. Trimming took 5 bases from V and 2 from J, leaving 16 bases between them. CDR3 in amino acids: CSVLTEKGTYEQYF. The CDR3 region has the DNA TGCAGCGTTTTGACGGAAAAGGGGACCTACGAGCAGTACTTC.

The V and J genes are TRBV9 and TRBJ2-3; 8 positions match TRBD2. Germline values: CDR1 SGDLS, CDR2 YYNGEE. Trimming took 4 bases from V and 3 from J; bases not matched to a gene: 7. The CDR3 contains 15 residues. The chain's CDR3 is CASSLIAGRTDTQYF. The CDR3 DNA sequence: TGTGCCAGCAGCCTCATAGCGGGGAGGACAGATACGCAGTATTTT.